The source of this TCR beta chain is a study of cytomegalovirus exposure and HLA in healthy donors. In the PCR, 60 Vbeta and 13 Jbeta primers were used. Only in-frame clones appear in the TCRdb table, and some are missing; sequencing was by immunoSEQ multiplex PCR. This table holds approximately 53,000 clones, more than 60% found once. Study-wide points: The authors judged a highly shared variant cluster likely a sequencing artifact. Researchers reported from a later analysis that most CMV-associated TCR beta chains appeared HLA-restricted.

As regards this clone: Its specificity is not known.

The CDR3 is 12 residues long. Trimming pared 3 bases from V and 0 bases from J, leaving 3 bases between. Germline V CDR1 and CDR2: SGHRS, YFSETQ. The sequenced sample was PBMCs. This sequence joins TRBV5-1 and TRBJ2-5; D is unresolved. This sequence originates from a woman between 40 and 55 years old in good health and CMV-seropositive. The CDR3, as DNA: TGCGCCAGCAGCTCGTACCAAGAGACCCAGTACTTC. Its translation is CASSSYQETQYF.